The clone carrying this T cell receptor (beta chain) has a single count. Antigen specificity is unknown. V trimming: 4 bases; J trimming: 0 bases; junction bases outside the gene matches: 4. Germline V gene sequence: CDR1 SGHNT, CDR2 YYREEE (reference sequence). This CDR3 has 16 residues. This sample is drawn from a study of cytomegalovirus exposure and HLA in healthy donors. All donors participated as healthy donors of bone marrow. Donors had nominal health at sampling but likely had unrecorded immune exposures. The PCR had 60 Vbeta and 13 Jbeta primers. The protocol was immunoSEQ multiplex PCR, while the TCRdb copy is restricted to in-frame clones and leaves out a portion. Counted here are a few hundred thousand clones, under 80% occurring once; the ten biggest clones make up 2% to 2.5%. Study-wide results and limits: Cytomegalovirus association was listed for 164 TCR beta chains. When analyzed later, a missense DCLRE1C variant was found to be linked to TCR beta V- and J-gene trimming.

The chain couples TRBV5-4 to TRBJ2-2; 9 bases fit TRBD1. The sample taken for sequencing was PBMCs. The source is a female donor in good health and CMV-seronegative. CDR3 nucleotide sequence: TGTGCCAGCAGCAATCGGGACAGGGCGAACACCGGGGAGCTGTTTTTT. Translated, it gives CASSNRDRANTGELFF. The variable domain in full, with the rest retrieved from reference TRBV5-4 and TRBJ2-2, is ETGVTQSPTHLIKTRGQQVTLRCSSQSGHNTVSWYQQALGQGPQFIFQYYREEENGRGNFPPRFSGLQFPNYSSELNVNALELDDSALYLCASSNRDRANTGELFFGEGSRLTVL.